This T cell receptor (beta chain) was captured by sequencing in a study of cytomegalovirus exposure and HLA in healthy donors. V lost 7 bases, J lost 4 bases, and 17 bases lay in between. The germline gives CDR1 SQVTM, CDR2 ANQGSEA. This CDR3 has 14 residues. Sequenced by immunoSEQ multiplex PCR; TCRdb stores in-frame clones only, minus some. The sample includes under 200,000 clones, roughly 80% seen only once; the top ten take more than 6.5%. There are a few counts of this clone. The target antigen is unknown. Findings and limits, study-wide: The study labeled 170 or so TCR beta chains cytomegalovirus-associated.

The source material was PBMCs. The sequence was collected from a man between 18 and 29 years old in good health and CMV-seropositive. The V gene is TRBV29-1, the J gene TRBJ2-1; TRBD1 is a possible D gene (5 bases). The CDR3 DNA sequence: TGCAGCGGGATCAGGGTGGACGGTTACAATGAGCAGTTCTTC. Its protein is CSGIRVDGYNEQFF.